This T cell receptor (beta chain) was captured by sequencing in a study of Tregs in tolerant kidney transplant recipients. Turning to the study itself: Related graft donors supplied nonmyeloablative bone marrow transplants, and mixed chimerism was transient. Overall study results and limits: Some patients' samples used different primers over time, so nucleotide sequences weren't comparable. The most relevant donor-specific Treg TCRbeta repertoire apparently came from expansion with activated donor B cells. Validation in larger populations is needed because few patients were studied.

After approximately six days with irradiated graft donor PBMCs, CFSE-labeled recipient PBMCs were FACS-sorted. This clone has just a few counts. The antigen remains undetermined. The method was immunoSEQ multiplex PCR; TCRdb's version includes in-frame clones alone and lacks a portion of them. The sample carries 15,000 or so clones, approximately 55% recorded once. This CDR3 has 13 amino acids. CDR1 and CDR2 (germline): SGHRS, YFSETQ. V gave up 5 bases and J gave up 1 base, with 10 bases separating them. This sample comprised CD4+ T cells from blood cultured with allogeneic cells, obtained before the transplant. V usage is TRBV5-1 and J usage is TRBJ2-7; TRBD2 might be the D (7 bases). This receptor was identified in a human patient who received a combined kidney and bone marrow transplant. The CDR3 protein is CASRRGGSYEQYF. The CDR3 DNA sequence: TGCGCCAGCAGGAGGGGGGGGTCCTACGAGCAGTACTTC. Combining the CDR3 with reference TRBV5-1 and TRBJ2-7 gives the whole variable domain KAGVTQTPRYLIKTRGQQVTLSCSPISGHRSVSWYQQTPGQGLQFLFEYFSETQRNKGNFPGRFSGRQFSNSRSEMNVSTLELGDSALYLCASRRGGSYEQYFGPGTRLTVT.